One sample yielded the 4 T cell receptor beta chains listed below, sequenced in a study of Graves' ophthalmopathy and Graves' hyperthyroidism. RNA transcripts were the template, and TCR beta CDR3 regions were amplified from them. The workflow started with a first-round RT-PCR run with HTBI primers and then moved on to a second-round multiplex PCR. Each CDR3 protein is one row after TCRdb ran MiXCR on the multiplex PCR reads. The data hold some 1.1 million distinct CDR3 sequences, with about two fifths observed a single time. Sequencing input: peripheral blood or thyroid tissue (not recorded which). The source is an adult man with Graves' hyperthyroidism.

This clonotype has only a few counts. The chain employs TRBV7-2 and TRBJ2-7, with a weak D call TRBD1 (6 bases). The CDR3 runs to 16 residues. V gave up 1 base and J gave up 4 bases, with 17 bases separating them. The germline V gene has CDR1 SGHTA and CDR2 FQGNSA. The CDR3 DNA reads TGTGCCAGCAGCTTAGGAATGGGGGCAGGAACTTACGAGCAGTACTTC. Protein sequence: CASSLGMGAGTYEQYF.

The V and J genes are TRBV6-6 and TRBJ1-3; no definite D call. The V end was cut by 7 bases, the J end by 0 bases, with 13 bases between. The CDR3 runs to 15 residues. CDR1 MNHNY and CDR2 SVGAGI come from the germline V gene (reference sequence). The CDR3 reads CASTKGGFSGNTIYF. DNA for the CDR3: TGTGCCAGCACCAAAGGAGGCTTCTCTGGAAACACCATATATTTT.

As concerns this clonotype: A read error may produce the germline difference seen at one junction end. J is TRBJ2-7 and V is TRBV7-3; D is unclear. The CDR3 consists of 14 residues. Germline CDR1 SGHTA, CDR2 FQGTGA. This CDR3 reads CAGSLTLGTYEQYF. The CDR3 region has the DNA TGTGCCGGCAGCTTAACGTTAGGTACCTACGAGCAGTACTTC.

This clonotype was counted only a few times. The J gene is TRBJ2-7, the V gene TRBV3-1; D is unresolved. CDR3 length: 15 amino acids. V lost 3 bases to trimming and J lost 7 bases, with 19 bases between them. Looked up from germline, CDR1 is LGHDT and CDR2 is YNNKEL (reference sequence). The CDR3 DNA reads TGTGCCAGCAGCCAGAACCTCCCAGGCTTGGGGGAGCAGTACTTC. It codes for CASSQNLPGLGEQYF.